Listed below are T cell receptor beta chains from one sample, sequenced in a study of T cell repertoires in cytomegalovirus infection. MiXCR was run by TCRdb on the reads, yielding one entry per CDR3 protein. Among about 490,000 distinct CDR3 sequences listed, approximately 15% were seen once. Specimen: CD8+ T cells from PBMCs. The receptor source for this set is a human donor in good health (CMV status not recorded). Some clones in this sample may be carry-over from other donors' samples. The CDR3 runs from the conserved cysteine through the conserved F or W. The D gene is left open where the match is weak. For some rows the clone size is stated as once, few or many, or as a class when expanded; others skip it.

clone size	V gene	D gene	J gene	CDR3 protein	CDR3 DNA
NA	TRBV24-1	NA	TRBJ2-7	CATSTGSEQYF	TGTGCCACCTCCACAGGGAGCGAGCAGTACTTC
many	TRBV29-1	NA	TRBJ2-7	CSVRTESYEQYF	TGCAGCGTGAGGACGGAGTCCTACGAGCAGTACTTC
NA	TRBV28	NA	TRBJ1-3	CASSLKGLGNTIYF	TGTGCCAGCAGTTTAAAGGGCTTGGGAAACACCATATATTTT
NA	TRBV29-1	NA	TRBJ2-1	CSVPETSRHEQFF	TGCAGCGTTCCGGAAACCTCTCGGCATGAGCAGTTCTTC
many	TRBV5-1	TRBD1	TRBJ2-7	CASSDPGQGGIEQYF	TGCGCCAGCAGCGATCCGGGACAGGGGGGCATCGAGCAGTACTTC
many	TRBV7-2	NA	TRBJ2-7	CASSLGEGEYF	TGTGCCAGCAGCTTGGGCGAAGGGGAGTACTTC
many	TRBV24-1	TRBD1	TRBJ2-2	CATFTGGSRNTGELFF	TGTGCCACCTTTACAGGGGGCTCCCGAAACACCGGGGAGCTGTTTTTT
NA	TRBV13	NA	TRBJ1-6	CASSFGQGGGSPLHF	TGTGCCAGCAGCTTTGGCCAGGGAGGCGGTTCACCCCTCCACTTT
few	TRBV5-4	TRBD2	TRBJ2-7	CASSFRLAALGYEQYF	TGTGCCAGCAGCTTCAGACTAGCTGCTCTTGGTTACGAGCAGTACTTC
NA	TRBV20-1	TRBD1	TRBJ1-1	CSAPPGRGDTEAFF	TGCAGTGCTCCCCCCGGCAGGGGGGACACTGAAGCTTTCTTT
few	TRBV4-1	NA	TRBJ2-7	CASSQDENIGPSAYEQYF	TGCGCCAGCAGCCAAGATGAAAACATCGGGCCGTCTGCCTACGAGCAGTACTTC
many	TRBV11-2	NA	TRBJ1-1	CASREWLGEKTEAFF	TGTGCCAGTAGGGAGTGGTTAGGGGAGAAAACTGAAGCTTTCTTT
NA	TRBV2	NA	TRBJ2-7	CASSIVGISYEQYF	TGTGCAAGCAGCATTGTTGGGATCTCCTACGAGCAGTACTTC
NA	TRBV28	NA	TRBJ1-6	CASMVLNSPLHF	TGTGCCAGCATGGTACTTAATTCACCCCTCCACTTT
NA	TRBV12-5	NA	TRBJ1-1	CASGRSGASLDTEAFF	TGTGCTAGTGGTCGGAGTGGGGCCTCCCTTGACACTGAAGCTTTCTTT
few	TRBV19	TRBD2	TRBJ2-7	CASSPRTSGRAVSYEQYF	TGTGCCAGTAGTCCTCGCACTAGCGGGAGGGCCGTGTCCTACGAGCAGTACTTC